This T cell receptor (beta chain) was sequenced in a study of blood T cell repertoires in COVID-19. Study overall: Sites in the United States, Italy and Spain provided acute and convalescent COVID-19 samples.

Between the trimmed V and J ends, which lost 0 bases and 5 bases, there was a span of 8 bases. The CDR3 consists of 13 residues. Germline CDR1 and CDR2: SGHNT and YYREEE (reference sequence). In the source study's methods: Quantification of nucleated cells was approximated via reference gene primer amplification. Assay: immunoSEQ multiplex PCR; the TCRdb copy retains only in-frame clones and omits some. For V, J and clone size, that table is used; D and trimming come from the DNA. This table holds fewer than 250,000 clones, around four fifths found once. This TCR was sampled from a man between 60 and 70 years old with COVID-19, enrolled during active disease. The gene calls are TRBV5-4 and TRBJ1-2, with D perhaps matching TRBD1 (6 bases). The sequenced sample was peripheral blood. The CDR3: CASSLVRGYGYTF. The CDR3 DNA reads as TGTGCCAGCAGCTTGGTAAGGGGGTATGGCTACACCTTC.